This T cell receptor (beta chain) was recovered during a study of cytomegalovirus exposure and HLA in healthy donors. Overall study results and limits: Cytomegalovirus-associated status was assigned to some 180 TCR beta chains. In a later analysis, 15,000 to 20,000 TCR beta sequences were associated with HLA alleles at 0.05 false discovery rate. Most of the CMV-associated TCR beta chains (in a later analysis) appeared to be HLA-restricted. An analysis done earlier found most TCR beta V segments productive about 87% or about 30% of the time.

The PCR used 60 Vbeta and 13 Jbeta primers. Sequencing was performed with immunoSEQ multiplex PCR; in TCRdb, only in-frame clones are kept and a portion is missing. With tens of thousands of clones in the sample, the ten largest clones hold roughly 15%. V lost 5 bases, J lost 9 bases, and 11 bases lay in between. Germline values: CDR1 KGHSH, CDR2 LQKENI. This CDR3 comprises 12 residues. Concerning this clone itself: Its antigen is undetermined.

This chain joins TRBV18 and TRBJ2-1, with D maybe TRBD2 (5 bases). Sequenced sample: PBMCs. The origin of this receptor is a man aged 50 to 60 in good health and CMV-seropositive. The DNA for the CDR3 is TGTGCCAGCTCAAACCTAGCCGCTGAGCAGTTCTTC. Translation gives CASSNLAAEQFF.